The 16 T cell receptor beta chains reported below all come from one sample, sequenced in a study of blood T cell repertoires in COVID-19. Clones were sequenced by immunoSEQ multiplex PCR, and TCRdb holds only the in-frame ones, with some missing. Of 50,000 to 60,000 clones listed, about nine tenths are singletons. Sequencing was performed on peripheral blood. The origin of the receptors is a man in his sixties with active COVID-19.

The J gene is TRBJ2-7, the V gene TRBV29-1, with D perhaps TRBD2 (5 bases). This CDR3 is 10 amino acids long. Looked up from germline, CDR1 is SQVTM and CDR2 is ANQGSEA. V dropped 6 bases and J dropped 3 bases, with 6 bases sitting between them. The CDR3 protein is CSVGDYEQYF. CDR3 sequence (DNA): TGCAGCGTGGGAGACTACGAGCAGTACTTC.

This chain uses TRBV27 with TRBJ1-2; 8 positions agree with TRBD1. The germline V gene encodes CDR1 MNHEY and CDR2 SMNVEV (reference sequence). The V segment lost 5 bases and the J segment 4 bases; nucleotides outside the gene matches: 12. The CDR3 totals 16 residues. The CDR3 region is CASSLLPRTGSYGYTF. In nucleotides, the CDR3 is TGTGCCAGCAGTCTCCTACCTCGGACAGGGAGCTATGGCTACACCTTC.

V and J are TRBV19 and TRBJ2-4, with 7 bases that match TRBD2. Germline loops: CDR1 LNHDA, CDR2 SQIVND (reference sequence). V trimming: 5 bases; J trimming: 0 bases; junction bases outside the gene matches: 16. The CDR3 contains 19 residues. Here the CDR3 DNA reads TGTGCCAGTAGTCCCCGGGGAGGGATGTTTATCCTAGCCAAAAACATTCAGTACTTC. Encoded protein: CASSPRGGMFILAKNIQYF.

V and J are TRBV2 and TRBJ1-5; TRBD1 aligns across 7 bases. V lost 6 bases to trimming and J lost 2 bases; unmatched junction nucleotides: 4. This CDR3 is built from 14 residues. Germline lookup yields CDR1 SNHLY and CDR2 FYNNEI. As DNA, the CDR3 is TGTGCCAGCAGCTACGACAGGGGCAATCAGCCCCAGCATTTT. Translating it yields CASSYDRGNQPQHF.

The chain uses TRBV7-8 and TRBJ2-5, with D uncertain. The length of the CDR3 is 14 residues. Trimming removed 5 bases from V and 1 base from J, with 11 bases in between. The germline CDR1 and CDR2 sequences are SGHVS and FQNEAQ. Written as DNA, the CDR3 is TGTGCCAGCAGCCGCACGAGAGTCCAAGAGACCCAGTACTTC. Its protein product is CASSRTRVQETQYF.

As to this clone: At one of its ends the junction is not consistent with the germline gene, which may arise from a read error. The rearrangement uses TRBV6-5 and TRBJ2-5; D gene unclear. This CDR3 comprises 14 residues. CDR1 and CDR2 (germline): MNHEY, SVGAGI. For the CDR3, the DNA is TGTGCCAGCAGTTACTCATCCGTACAAGAGGCCCAGTACTTC. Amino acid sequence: CASSYSSVQEAQYF.

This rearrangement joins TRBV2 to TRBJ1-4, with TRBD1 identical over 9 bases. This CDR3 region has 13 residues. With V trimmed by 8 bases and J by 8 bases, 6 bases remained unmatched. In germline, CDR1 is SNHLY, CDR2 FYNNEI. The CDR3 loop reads CASWGQGREKLFF. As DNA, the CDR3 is TGTGCCAGCTGGGGACAGGGCCGCGAAAAACTGTTTTTT.

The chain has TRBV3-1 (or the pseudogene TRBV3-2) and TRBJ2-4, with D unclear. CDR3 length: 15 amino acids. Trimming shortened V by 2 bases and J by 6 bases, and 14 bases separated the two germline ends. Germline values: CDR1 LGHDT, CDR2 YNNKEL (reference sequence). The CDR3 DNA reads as TGTGCCAGCAGCCAACCGCGCCCGCCTGGAAACATTCAGTACTTC. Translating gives CASSQPRPPGNIQYF.

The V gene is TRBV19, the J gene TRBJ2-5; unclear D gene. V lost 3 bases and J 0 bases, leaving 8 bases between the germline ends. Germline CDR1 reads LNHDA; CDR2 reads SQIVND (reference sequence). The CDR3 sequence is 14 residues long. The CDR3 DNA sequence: TGTGCCAGTAGTATGCATGTAGACCAAGAGACCCAGTACTTC. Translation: CASSMHVDQETQYF.

For the CDR3, the DNA is TGTGCCAGCAGTTTAATCCCCGCCAGGGTTGGTCAGCCCCAGCATTTT. This codes for CASSLIPARVGQPQHF. The J gene is TRBJ1-5, the V gene TRBV27; perhaps TRBD1 as D (5 bases). Germline V lookup: CDR1 MNHEY, CDR2 SMNVEV (reference sequence). The CDR3 is made up of 16 amino acids. With 2 bases removed from V and 6 bases from J, the gap between germline ends came to 17 bases.

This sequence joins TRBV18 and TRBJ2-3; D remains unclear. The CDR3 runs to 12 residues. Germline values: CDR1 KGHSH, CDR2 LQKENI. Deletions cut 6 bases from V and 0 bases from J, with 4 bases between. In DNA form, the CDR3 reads TGTGCCAGCTCCCCTAGCACAGATACGCAGTATTTT. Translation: CASSPSTDTQYF.

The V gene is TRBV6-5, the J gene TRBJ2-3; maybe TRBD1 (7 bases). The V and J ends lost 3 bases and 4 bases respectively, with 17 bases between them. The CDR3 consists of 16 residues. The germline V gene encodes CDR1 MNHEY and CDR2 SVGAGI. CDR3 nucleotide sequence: TGTGCCAGCAGTTATGGGACAGTCGGGAGTTCAGATACGCAGTATTTT. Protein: CASSYGTVGSSDTQYF.

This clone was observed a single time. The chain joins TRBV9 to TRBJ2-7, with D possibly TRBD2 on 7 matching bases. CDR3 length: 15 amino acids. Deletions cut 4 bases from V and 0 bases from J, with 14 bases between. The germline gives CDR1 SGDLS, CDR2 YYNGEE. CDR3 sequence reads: CASSPGGAGSYEQYF. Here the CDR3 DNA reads TGTGCCAGCAGCCCTGGGGGGGCGGGCTCCTACGAGCAGTACTTC.

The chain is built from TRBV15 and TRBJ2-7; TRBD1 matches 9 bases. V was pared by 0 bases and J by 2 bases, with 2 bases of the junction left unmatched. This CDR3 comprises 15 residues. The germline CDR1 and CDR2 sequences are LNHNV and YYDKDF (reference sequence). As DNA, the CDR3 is TGTGCCACCAGCAGAGAGAACAGGGGGCCCTACGAGCAGTACTTC. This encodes CATSRENRGPYEQYF.

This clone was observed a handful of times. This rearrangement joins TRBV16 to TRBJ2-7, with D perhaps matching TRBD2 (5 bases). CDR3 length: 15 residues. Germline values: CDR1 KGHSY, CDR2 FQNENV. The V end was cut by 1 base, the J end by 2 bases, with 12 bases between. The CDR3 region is CASSQFEGTPYEQYF. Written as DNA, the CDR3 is TGTGCCAGCAGCCAATTCGAGGGAACCCCCTACGAGCAGTACTTC. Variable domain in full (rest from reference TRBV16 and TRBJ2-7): GEEVAQTPKHLVRGEGQKAKLYCAPIKGHSYVFWYQQVLKNEFKFLISFQNENVFDETGMPKERFSAKCLPNSPCSLEIQATKLEDSAVYFCASSQFEGTPYEQYFGPGTRLTVT.

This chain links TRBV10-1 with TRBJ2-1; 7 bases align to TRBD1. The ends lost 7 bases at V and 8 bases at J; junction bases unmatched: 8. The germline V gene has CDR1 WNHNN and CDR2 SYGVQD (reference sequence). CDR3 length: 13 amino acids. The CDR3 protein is CASTTGSSHEQFF. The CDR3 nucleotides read TGCGCCAGCACGACAGGGTCTTCCCATGAGCAGTTCTTC.